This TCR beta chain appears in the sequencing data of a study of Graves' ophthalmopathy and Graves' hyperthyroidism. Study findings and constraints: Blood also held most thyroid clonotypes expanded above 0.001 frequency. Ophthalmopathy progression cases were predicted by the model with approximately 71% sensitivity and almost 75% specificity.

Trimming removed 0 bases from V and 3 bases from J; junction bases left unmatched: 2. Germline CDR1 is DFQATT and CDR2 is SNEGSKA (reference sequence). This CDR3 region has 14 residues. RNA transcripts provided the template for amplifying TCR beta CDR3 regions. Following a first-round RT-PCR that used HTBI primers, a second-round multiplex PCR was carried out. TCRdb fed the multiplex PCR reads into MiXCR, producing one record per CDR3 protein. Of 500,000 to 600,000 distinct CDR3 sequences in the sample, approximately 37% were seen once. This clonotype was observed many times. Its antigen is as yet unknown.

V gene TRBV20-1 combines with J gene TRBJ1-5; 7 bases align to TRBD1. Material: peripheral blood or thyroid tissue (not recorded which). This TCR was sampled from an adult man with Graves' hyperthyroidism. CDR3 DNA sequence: TGCAGTGCTAGAGACCAGGGGGACAATCAGCCCCAGCATTTT. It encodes CSARDQGDNQPQHF.